The 18 T cell receptor beta chains given below trace back to one sample, sequenced in a study of blood T cell repertoires in COVID-19 (dated by TCRdb to 2018 to 2020). Libraries were made using the immunoSEQ multiplex PCR assay. TCRdb carries this immuneACCESS record with in-frame sequences only. Its versions omit some clonotypes, under half of them owing to an unresolved V gene in the studies checked, with the rest unexplained. This sample comprises roughly 200,000 clones, 84% of them detected only once. Around 20% of the sample belongs to the ten largest clones. The sample comprised peripheral blood. These receptors were obtained from a human donor in a cohort sampled during active COVID-19.

This chain joins TRBV15 and TRBJ2-5; D is perhaps TRBD1 (6 bases). Germline V lookup: CDR1 LNHNV, CDR2 YYDKDF (reference sequence). Trimming removed 5 bases from V and 1 base from J, with 17 bases in between. The CDR3 sequence is 16 residues long. The DNA of the CDR3 is TGTGCCACCAGCGGTCTTGGGGGCGCGGGCCAAGAGACCCAGTACTTC. Translation gives CATSGLGGAGQETQYF.

J is TRBJ2-5 and V is TRBV29-1; the match to TRBD1 covers 10 bases. The CDR3 is 14 residues long. The germline V gene encodes CDR1 SQVTM and CDR2 ANQGSEA. V was pared by 0 bases and J by 5 bases, with 3 bases of the junction left unmatched. The CDR3 loop is CSVEDGTGAETQYF. The CDR3 DNA sequence: TGCAGCGTTGAAGACGGGACAGGGGCGGAGACCCAGTACTTC.

The chain links TRBV28 to TRBJ2-7; a possible D gene is TRBD1 (5 bases). The CDR3 totals 14 residues. In germline, CDR1 is MDHEN, CDR2 SYDVKM. Trimming removed 9 bases from V and 2 bases from J, with 17 bases in between. The CDR3 sequence: CASGRTRVAYEQYF. DNA of the CDR3: TGTGCCAGTGGCCGCACCAGGGTCGCCTACGAGCAGTACTTC.

The gene calls are TRBV2 and TRBJ1-1; a weak D match, TRBD1 (5 bases). This CDR3 has 16 amino acids. Germline V CDR1 and CDR2: SNHLY, FYNNEI. V shed 8 bases and J shed 5 bases, with 24 bases lying between them. The CDR3 DNA reads as TGTGCCAGCCTTTACGATGGTCAGATAAGGGGAACTGAAGCTTTCTTT. It is translated as CASLYDGQIRGTEAFF.

This rearrangement joins TRBV18 to TRBJ1-4, with 7 positions matching TRBD1. The CDR3 is made up of 16 amino acids. Per germline, CDR1 KGHSH and CDR2 LQKENI. Trimming at V came to 3 bases and at J to 3 bases, leaving 7 bases not matched to a gene. This CDR3 reads CASSPVYTGANEKLFF. Written as DNA, the CDR3 is TGTGCCAGCTCACCCGTTTATACAGGGGCTAATGAAAAACTGTTTTTT.

The chain joins TRBV6-5 to TRBJ1-1; no definite D call. CDR3 length: 13 residues. CDR1 MNHEY and CDR2 SVGAGI come from the germline V gene. Trimming shortened V by 1 base and J by 1 base, and 4 bases separated the two germline ends. The CDR3: CASSYWQNTEAFF. CDR3 in DNA: TGTGCCAGCAGTTACTGGCAGAACACTGAAGCTTTCTTT.

Turning to this clone: Different DNA sequences within this sample yield the same CDR3. V is TRBV2 and J is TRBJ1-2, with D possibly matching TRBD1 (6 bases). Per the germline V gene, CDR1 is SNHLY and CDR2 is FYNNEI. Trimming removed 4 bases from V and 8 bases from J, with 11 bases in between. This CDR3 region has 12 residues. Here the CDR3 DNA reads TGTGCCAGCAGTGCGAACAGGGACGGCTACACCTTC. It is translated as CASSANRDGYTF. Variable domain in full (rest from reference TRBV2 and TRBJ1-2): EPEVTQTPSHQVTQMGQEVILRCVPISNHLYFYWYRQILGQKVEFLVSFYNNEISEKSEIFDDQFSVERPDGSNFTLKIRSTKLEDSAMYFCASSANRDGYTFGSGTRLTVV.

This sequence joins TRBV10-2 and TRBJ2-3, with 7 bases aligning to TRBD1. The CDR3 consists of 14 residues. Germline CDR1 WSHSY, CDR2 SAAADI. The junction had 7 bases not matched to a gene; V was cut back by 6 bases and J by 4 bases. CDR3 sequence (DNA): TGCGCCAGCAGATTTCGACAGGGTTCAGATACGCAGTATTTT. Its protein product is CASRFRQGSDTQYF.

The J gene is TRBJ1-5, the V gene TRBV4-2; D is unresolved. Germline V CDR1 and CDR2: LGHNA, YNFKEQ. CDR3 size: 16 residues. The V end lost 1 base, the J end lost 5 bases, and 15 bases lay between the germline ends. The CDR3 nucleotides read TGTGCCAGCAGCCAAGGGTCTGACACCTCGGATCAGCCCCAGCATTTT. Translating gives CASSQGSDTSDQPQHF.

This chain connects TRBV5-3 to TRBJ2-2; tentatively, D is TRBD1 (5 bases). TRBV5-3 is marked as an open reading frame, function uncertain. The CDR3 spans 13 residues. V lost 5 bases, J lost 5 bases, and 10 bases lay in between. The CDR3 loop reads CARSITGTGELFF. CDR3 sequence (DNA): TGTGCCAGAAGTATCACAGGAACCGGGGAGCTGTTTTTT.

This chain uses TRBV7-8 with TRBJ1-4, with 8 bases matching TRBD1. V gave up 5 bases and J gave up 9 bases; unmatched junction bases: 11. Germline CDR1 SGHVS, CDR2 FQNEAQ. CDR3 length: 15 residues. The CDR3 is CASSAVTGGQQKLFF. Here the CDR3 DNA reads TGTGCCAGCAGCGCAGTAACAGGGGGACAGCAAAAACTGTTTTTT.

The CDR3 bases are TGCGCCAGCAGCTCGGACCCGGGACAGAGTATTGGCTACACCTTC. Translating gives CASSSDPGQSIGYTF. The gene calls are TRBV5-1 and TRBJ1-2; TRBD1 aligns across 7 bases. V lost 3 bases and J lost 7; bases outside the gene matches: 12. Germline V lookup: CDR1 SGHRS, CDR2 YFSETQ. The CDR3 length is 15 residues.

This clone has just one count. V gene TRBV5-1 combines with J gene TRBJ2-2; 8 bases fit TRBD2. The length of the CDR3 is 14 residues. Trimming removed 6 bases from V and 4 bases from J; junction bases left unmatched: 5. CDR1 and CDR2 from the germline V gene are SGHRS and YFSETQ. CDR3 DNA: TGCGCCAGCATTAGCGGGGCGTCCACCGGGGAGCTGTTTTTT. Protein product: CASISGASTGELFF.

V usage is TRBV5-1 and J usage is TRBJ2-3, with TRBD2 identical over 10 bases. Germline V gene data show CDR1 as SGHRS and CDR2 as YFSETQ. The CDR3 length is 18 residues. Unmatched junction bases numbered 9, after V lost 2 bases and J lost 0 bases. The CDR3 spells CASSFWVAGGPSTDTQYF. The CDR3 nucleotides read TGCGCCAGCAGCTTCTGGGTAGCGGGAGGCCCAAGCACAGATACGCAGTATTTT.

This clone was detected a few times. This sample includes further DNA sequences coding for the same CDR3. The rearrangement joins TRBV7-2 to TRBJ1-5; the D is unclear. CDR1 and CDR2 (germline): SGHTA, FQGNSA. The CDR3 consists of 13 residues. The germline V and J ends were trimmed by 3 bases and 2 bases, with 5 bases remaining between them. The CDR3 DNA reads as TGTGCCAGCAGCTTCGGGGGCAATCAGCCCCAGCATTTT. It is translated as CASSFGGNQPQHF.

V and J are TRBV12-3 or TRBV12-4 and TRBJ2-2; D perhaps matches TRBD1 (6 bases). The CDR3 length is 13 residues. The ends were cut back, 5 bases at V and 6 bases at J, with 10 bases in the middle. Here the CDR3 DNA reads TGTGCCAGCAGTATAAACAGGGCCGGGGAGCTGTTTTTT. Translation gives CASSINRAGELFF.

The J gene is TRBJ1-5, the V gene TRBV24-1; D gene unclear. This CDR3 is built from 13 residues. The V end lost 4 bases, the J end lost 3 bases, and 6 bases lay between the germline ends. Germline-derived CDR1 and CDR2 are KGHDR and SFDVKD. DNA of the CDR3: TGTGCCACCAGTGACTCACACAATCAGCCCCAGCATTTT. Translated: CATSDSHNQPQHF.

The chain links TRBV7-9 to TRBJ1-3; 7 bases match TRBD1. The CDR3 extends over 15 amino acids. After removal of 9 bases from V and 0 bases from J, the junction contained 8 bases not matched to a gene. CDR1 and CDR2 (germline): SEHNR, FQNEAQ (reference sequence). The CDR3 loop reads CASRGPLGSGNTIYF. Here the CDR3 DNA reads TGTGCCAGTAGGGGGCCTTTAGGCTCTGGAAACACCATATATTTT.